This T cell receptor (beta chain) was recorded in a study of cytomegalovirus exposure and HLA in healthy donors. PCR amplification relied on 60 Vbeta primers (plus 13 Jbeta primers). Using immunoSEQ multiplex PCR, the repertoire was profiled, and TCRdb retains in-frame clones only, with some absent. The sample gives about 200,000 clones, 75% to 85% of which show up once; 6% to 8% is in the top ten. Study-level results: CMV serostatus alone was available as immune exposure information.

The CDR3 length is 14 residues. In germline, CDR1 is SGHTS, CDR2 YDEGEE. On this clone: Its antigen is not identified. One end of the junction is discordant with germline, which a read error may explain.

The specimen sequenced was PBMCs. This receptor was obtained from a woman aged 45-59 years in good health and CMV-seropositive. The chain couples TRBV5-8 to TRBJ1-3; tentative D call: TRBD1 (6 bases). CDR3 sequence reads: CASSLGLSRTAASF. The CDR3 DNA reads TGTGCCAGCAGCTTAGGCCTCAGTCGGACAGCTGCAAGTTTT.